This T cell receptor beta chain was identified during a study of CD8+ T cells in alopecia areata. Broader study findings: Researchers report lesional scalp, most notably alopecia totalis/universalis, outstripped normal scalp in clonality.

Sequencing relied on a cDNA template that was reverse transcribed from extracted RNA. The table came from immunoSEQ multiplex PCR; TCRdb's copy has only in-frame clones and leaves some out. Of 150,000 to 160,000 clones in the sample, 40% to 65% were seen once. In regard to this clone: As yet, its antigen is unknown.

Alopecia areata patients had lesional scalp punch biopsies and peripheral blood taken from them. The CDR3 extends over 16 amino acids. V lost 1 base to trimming and J lost 8 bases, with 20 bases between them. In germline, CDR1 is SGHTA, CDR2 FQGNSA. The source was CD8+ T cells sorted from blood, collected at week 0. The genes are TRBV7-2 and TRBJ1-2; a weak D match, TRBD1 (5 bases). The receptor was derived from a human donor with alopecia areata. CDR3 sequence (DNA): TGTGCCAGCAGCTTAGGCGTCAGACAGCCCTGGGAAGGCTACACCTTC. This codes for CASSLGVRQPWEGYTF.